A single sample is the source of the 8 T cell receptor beta chains below, sequenced in a study of CD8+ T cells in alopecia areata. Investigators isolated RNA and reverse transcribed it into cDNA to act as the sequencing template. Measured with immunoSEQ multiplex PCR; TCRdb has only the in-frame clones, and not every one. The sample lists 100,000 to 130,000 clones; roughly 55% were seen once. The sample taken for sequencing was NKG2D-low CD8+ T cells sorted from blood. The receptors shown here come from a human donor with alopecia areata.

This chain uses TRBV11-3 with TRBJ1-1, with no clear D. The CDR3 sequence is 14 residues long. Germline values: CDR1 SGHNT, CDR2 YENEEA. The V gene lost 5 bases and the J gene lost 4 bases, with 14 bases spanning the gap. CDR3 sequence: CASSAYYGSTEAFF. In DNA form, the CDR3 reads TGTGCCAGCAGCGCTTATTACGGGAGCACTGAAGCTTTCTTT.

This clone was seen more than once but under ten times. This rearrangement joins TRBV28 to TRBJ2-4; perhaps TRBD2 as D (6 bases). The CDR3 has 16 amino acids. Per germline, CDR1 MDHEN and CDR2 SYDVKM. V was pared by 7 bases and J by 2 bases, with 18 bases between. CDR3 in amino acids: CASTPLYGGPKNIQYF. In nucleotides, the CDR3 is TGTGCCAGCACCCCTCTGTACGGGGGACCCAAAAACATTCAGTACTTC.

This clone was seen only once. V and J are TRBV27 and TRBJ2-7; 7 positions agree with TRBD1. Germline-derived CDR1 and CDR2 are MNHEY and SMNVEV (reference sequence). The CDR3 loop spans 11 amino acids. V trimming: 10 bases; J trimming: 7 bases; junction bases outside the gene matches: 7. CDR3 protein: CATSGGGEQYF. CDR3 sequence (DNA): TGTGCCACCTCAGGGGGTGGGGAGCAGTACTTC.

The chain employs TRBV27 and TRBJ2-5; possibly TRBD2 for D (5 bases). The CDR3 contains 15 residues. Germline V gives CDR1 MNHEY, CDR2 SMNVEV (reference sequence). V gave up 5 bases and J gave up 1 base, with 14 bases separating them. Here the CDR3 reads CASSTAGTFQETQYF. CDR3 bases: TGTGCCAGCAGTACGGCGGGCACTTTCCAAGAGACCCAGTACTTC.

This chain connects TRBV7-9 to TRBJ2-1, with D uncertain. The CDR3 length is 11 residues. Germline V lookup: CDR1 SEHNR, CDR2 FQNEAQ (reference sequence). With 5 bases removed from V and 5 bases from J, the gap between germline ends came to 4 bases. In DNA, the CDR3 is TGTGCCAGCAGCGAGAACAATGAGCAGTTCTTC. It codes for CASSENNEQFF.

This sequence joins TRBV7-9 and TRBJ2-1; perhaps TRBD2 as D (5 bases). The CDR3 totals 13 residues. Germline V CDR1 and CDR2: SEHNR, FQNEAQ (reference sequence). Trimming shortened V by 5 bases and J by 8 bases, and 13 bases separated the two germline ends. The CDR3 DNA reads TGTGCCAGCAGCCCAGAGGTGAGGGATGAGCAGTTCTTC. Translating it yields CASSPEVRDEQFF.

The J gene is TRBJ2-1, the V gene TRBV9, with 7 bases identical to TRBD1. The J segment lost 4 bases and the V segment lost 4 bases, leaving 5 bases of the junction unmatched. The CDR3 covers 14 residues. CDR1 is SGDLS, CDR2 YYNGEE, per germline. The CDR3 nucleotides read TGTGCCAGCAGCACCCGGACAGGATACAATGAGCAGTTCTTC. Amino acids: CASSTRTGYNEQFF.

The chain couples TRBV14 to TRBJ2-5; 7 bases are a match to TRBD1. Germline CDR1 and CDR2: SGHDN and FVKESK. V was clipped by 4 bases and J by 2 bases; unmatched bases: 1. This CDR3 is built from 13 residues. The DNA of the CDR3 is TGTGCCAGCAGCCGGACAGGTCAAGAGACCCAGTACTTC. It yields the protein CASSRTGQETQYF.